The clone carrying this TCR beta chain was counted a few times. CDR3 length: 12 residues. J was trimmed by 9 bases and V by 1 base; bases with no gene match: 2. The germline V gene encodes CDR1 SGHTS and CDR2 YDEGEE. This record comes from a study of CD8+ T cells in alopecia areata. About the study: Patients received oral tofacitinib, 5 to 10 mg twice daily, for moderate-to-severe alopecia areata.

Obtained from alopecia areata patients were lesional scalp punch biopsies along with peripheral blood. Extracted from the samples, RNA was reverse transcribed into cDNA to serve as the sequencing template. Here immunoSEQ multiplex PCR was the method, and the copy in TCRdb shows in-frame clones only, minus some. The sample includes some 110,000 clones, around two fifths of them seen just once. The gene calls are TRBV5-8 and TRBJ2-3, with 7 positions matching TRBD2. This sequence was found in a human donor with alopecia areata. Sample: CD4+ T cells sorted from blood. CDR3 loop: CASSLWEGTQYF. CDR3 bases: TGTGCCAGCAGCTTGTGGGAGGGCACGCAGTATTTT.